Following are 18 T cell receptor beta chains from one sample sequenced in a study of OX40 agonist ivuxolimab in advanced cancers. Generated by immunoSEQ multiplex PCR, the TCRdb table keeps only in-frame clones and is missing some. Of some 42,000 clones in the sample, around 89% were seen once. Material: CD4+ or CD8+ T cells sorted from blood, obtained in a trial of the OX40 agonist ivuxolimab. The origin of the receptors is an adult with an advanced solid tumor such as melanoma, head and neck, liver or kidney cancer.

The chain links TRBV9 to TRBJ1-5; TRBD1 might be the D (6 bases). The germline V and J ends were trimmed by 3 bases and 6 bases, with 13 bases remaining between them. Germline V gene data show CDR1 as SGDLS and CDR2 as YYNGEE. CDR3 length: 14 amino acids. The CDR3 sequence: CASSGGQMGQPQHF. CDR3 DNA sequence: TGTGCCAGCAGCGGCGGACAGATGGGTCAGCCCCAGCATTTT.

The V and J genes are TRBV10-2 and TRBJ2-3; no firm D call. V was clipped by 7 bases and J by 0 bases, with 14 bases between them. The germline CDR1 and CDR2 sequences are WSHSY and SAAADI. The CDR3 has 15 amino acids. The CDR3 region has the DNA TGCGCCAGCAAGGTTTGGCGATCTAGCACAGATACGCAGTATTTT. This codes for CASKVWRSSTDTQYF.

This chain connects TRBV4-2 to TRBJ1-5; TRBD1 matches 9 bases. The V segment lost 2 bases and the J segment 1 base; nucleotides outside the gene matches: 15. CDR3 length: 20 residues. Germline values: CDR1 LGHNA, CDR2 YNFKEQ. Here the CDR3 DNA reads TGTGCCAGCAGCCAATTGGGCGCGGGACAGGGCCCGGGAAGCAATCAGCCCCAGCATTTT. This translates into CASSQLGAGQGPGSNQPQHF.

V gene TRBV30 combines with J gene TRBJ1-2, with TRBD1 matching over 8 bases. The CDR3 has 15 residues. Trimming cost V 1 base and J 4 bases; bases outside gene matches: 8. Germline CDR1 GTSNPN, CDR2 SVGIG (reference sequence). In DNA form, the CDR3 reads TGTGCCTGGAGTGCCCGGACAGGGTGGATCTATGGCTACACCTTC. This sequence encodes CAWSARTGWIYGYTF.

The CDR3 reads CASGLVLGRGRFGYTF. The DNA for the CDR3 is TGTGCTAGTGGTTTGGTACTCGGACGCGGACGTTTTGGCTACACCTTC. The chain combines TRBV12-5 with TRBJ1-2; D uncertain. The CDR3 has 16 residues. Trimming took 0 bases from V and 7 from J, leaving 18 bases between them. Germline loops: CDR1 LGHNT, CDR2 FRNRAP.

CDR3 amino acids: CASSPDRDTYNEQFF. CDR3 DNA: TGCGCCAGCAGCCCTGACCGGGACACCTACAATGAGCAGTTCTTC. The chain links TRBV4-3 to TRBJ2-1, with D tentatively TRBD1 (6 bases). The V end was cut by 4 bases, the J end by 2 bases, with 12 bases between. Germline assignment: CDR1 LGHNA and CDR2 YSLEER. CDR3 length: 15 amino acids.

The chain is built from TRBV19 and TRBJ2-2; tentatively, D is TRBD1 or TRBD2 (5 bases each). The V gene's germline CDR1 is LNHDA and CDR2 SQIVND (reference sequence). CDR3 size: 14 residues. Between the trimmed V and J ends, which lost 7 bases and 5 bases, there was a span of 14 bases. The CDR3 sequence is CASKRGAGTGELFF. DNA for the CDR3: TGTGCCAGTAAGAGAGGGGCAGGGACCGGGGAGCTGTTTTTT. Full variable domain (outside the CDR3, taken from reference TRBV19 and TRBJ2-2): DGGITQSPKYLFRKEGQNVTLSCEQNLNHDAMYWYRQDPGQGLRLIYYSQIVNDFQKGDIAEGYSVSREKKESFPLTVTSAQKNPTAFYLCASKRGAGTGELFFGEGSRLTVL.

This clone was seen just once. This sequence joins TRBV28 and TRBJ1-5, with a possible D match to TRBD1 (5 bases). This CDR3 has 10 residues. Trimming removed 8 bases at V and 6 bases at J, with 5 bases between. The germline gives CDR1 MDHEN, CDR2 SYDVKM. The CDR3 sequence: CASGGQPQHF. CDR3 in DNA: TGTGCCAGCGGGGGTCAGCCCCAGCATTTT.

The chain has TRBV2 and TRBJ2-3, with D possibly being TRBD2 (5 bases). The CDR3 sequence is 11 residues long. Between the trimmed V and J ends, which lost 9 bases and 8 bases, there was a span of 12 bases. Germline lookup yields CDR1 SNHLY and CDR2 FYNNEI. In nucleotides, the CDR3 is TGTGCCAGTACCCTAGCTAGTACGCAGTATTTT. Its translation: CASTLASTQYF. Using reference TRBV2 and TRBJ2-3 for the parts outside the CDR3, the full variable domain is EPEVTQTPSHQVTQMGQEVILRCVPISNHLYFYWYRQILGQKVEFLVSFYNNEISEKSEIFDDQFSVERPDGSNFTLKIRSTKLEDSAMYFCASTLASTQYFGPGTRLTVL.

This chain uses TRBV11-2 with TRBJ2-3; 8 bases fit TRBD1. The junction had 11 bases not matched to a gene; V was cut back by 6 bases and J by 6 bases. The CDR3 runs 15 residues. CDR1 is SGHAT and CDR2 is FQNNGV in the germline V gene. CDR3 sequence reads: CASSRPGQVADTQYF. The CDR3, as DNA: TGTGCCAGCAGTAGACCGGGACAGGTAGCGGATACGCAGTATTTT. Variable domain in full (rest from reference TRBV11-2 and TRBJ2-3): EAGVAQSPRYKIIEKRQSVAFWCNPISGHATLYWYQQILGQGPKLLIQFQNNGVVDDSQLPKDRFSAERLKGVDSTLKIQPAKLEDSAVYLCASSRPGQVADTQYFGPGTRLTVL.

The rearrangement links TRBV6-1 to TRBJ2-7; TRBD1 agrees at 11 bases. This CDR3 comprises 16 residues. V shed 3 bases, J shed 1 base, and the junction held 5 bases outside the gene matches. The V gene's germline CDR1 is MNHNS and CDR2 SASEGT. CDR3 residues: CASSDPGQGASYEQYF. The DNA for the CDR3 is TGTGCCAGCAGTGATCCTGGACAGGGGGCGTCCTACGAGCAGTACTTC.

The rearrangement joins TRBV6-1 to TRBJ2-5; a weak D match, TRBD1 (5 bases). The CDR3 consists of 15 residues. Germline CDR1 reads MNHNS; CDR2 reads SASEGT. The V end lost 3 bases, the J end lost 1 base, and 12 bases lay between the germline ends. This CDR3 is CASSEQGVIQETQYF. The CDR3 nucleotides are TGTGCCAGCAGTGAGCAGGGTGTAATCCAAGAGACCCAGTACTTC.

The rearrangement uses TRBV5-6 and TRBJ1-5, with D possibly TRBD1 on 5 matching bases. The CDR3 extends over 12 amino acids. The germline V and J ends were trimmed by 4 bases and 7 bases, with 9 bases remaining between them. The germline V gene has CDR1 SGHDT and CDR2 YYEEEE. The CDR3 DNA reads as TGTGCCAGCAGCCGTGAGGGGCAGCCCCAGCATTTT. Protein: CASSREGQPQHF.

This CDR3 is CASSDSAGTTLGEQYF. The CDR3 bases are TGTGCCAGCAGTGACTCCGCGGGTACAACCCTGGGGGAGCAGTACTTC. The chain has TRBV6-4 and TRBJ2-7; D might be TRBD2 (5 bases). Germline assignment: CDR1 MRHNA and CDR2 SNTAGT. V lost 0 bases to trimming and J lost 7 bases, with 19 bases between them. There are 16 residues in the CDR3.

V gene TRBV28 combines with J gene TRBJ2-1; the D is unclear. The germline V and J ends were trimmed by 5 bases and 4 bases, with 6 bases remaining between them. CDR1 is MDHEN, CDR2 SYDVKM, per germline. The CDR3 spans 12 residues. CDR3 protein: CASSDQYNEQFF. CDR3 nucleotide sequence: TGTGCCAGCAGTGACCAATACAATGAGCAGTTCTTC.

V is TRBV28 and J is TRBJ2-1; 10 bases map to TRBD2. This CDR3 region has 16 residues. The trim removed 1 base at V and 3 bases at J, leaving 3 bases unmatched. CDR1 and CDR2 from the germline V gene are MDHEN and SYDVKM. CDR3 DNA: TGTGCCAGCAGTTTATCTAGCGGGGGATTCTACAATGAGCAGTTCTTC. This codes for CASSLSSGGFYNEQFF. The whole variable domain, filled in from reference TRBV28 and TRBJ2-1, reads DVKVTQSSRYLVKRTGEKVFLECVQDMDHENMFWYRQDPGLGLRLIYFSYDVKMKEKGDIPEGYSVSREKKERFSLILESASTNQTSMYLCASSLSSGGFYNEQFFGPGTRLTVL.

The V gene is TRBV4-1, the J gene TRBJ2-2; 14 nucleotides agree with TRBD2. The CDR3 length is 18 residues. The germline CDR1 and CDR2 sequences are MGHRA and YSYEKL. V lost 4 bases to trimming and J lost 0 bases; unmatched junction nucleotides: 4. The CDR3 bases are TGCGCCAGCAGCCCGACTAGCGGGGGGGAGACGAACACCGGGGAGCTGTTTTTT. The encoded protein is CASSPTSGGETNTGELFF.

V usage is TRBV19 and J usage is TRBJ2-4; weak D call: TRBD1 (5 bases). This CDR3 is 14 amino acids long. The V end lost 6 bases, the J end lost 0 bases, and 9 bases lay between the germline ends. CDR1 is LNHDA, CDR2 SQIVND, per germline (reference sequence). The CDR3 protein is CASSLGAAKNIQYF. The CDR3 coding sequence is TGTGCCAGTAGCCTAGGGGCAGCCAAAAACATTCAGTACTTC.